This section outlines one T cell receptor beta chain sequence together with its context. Its target is not known. In terms of origin and age, donors were healthy Caucasian individuals from Russia aged roughly 6 to 100. Together with a sample-barcoded 5' primer, a J-beta primer mix was included in a second PCR lasting about 7 to 11 cycles. TCRdb re-called the 5' RACE reads through MiXCR, storing one row per CDR3 protein. The sample carries more than 800,000 distinct CDR3 sequences, more than 35% recorded once. V lost 7 bases and J 7 bases, leaving 11 bases between the germline ends. The CDR3 has 12 amino acids. The sample belongs to a study of blood T cells in healthy people across ages. Findings and limits, study-wide: Roughly linearly, TCR beta diversity per million T cells fell as age increased. Both naive CD4+ cell counts and diversity were greater in long-lived donors than in aged donors. CMV infection status of these donors was not known.

The source material was blood. The receptor's source is a woman aged 55-69 years in good health. The gene calls are TRBV12-3 or TRBV12-4 and TRBJ2-1, with D uncertain. The CDR3 nucleotides read TGTGCCAGCAAGTGGCGCGGAAATGAGCAGTTCTTC. The encoded protein is CASKWRGNEQFF.